Sequencing of this TCR beta chain was carried out in a study of tumor-infiltrating lymphocytes in oesophageal squamous cell carcinoma. This clonotype has more than one count but fewer than ten. TCRdb used MiXCR to reprocess the PCR reads, holding one entry per CDR3 protein. This table holds approximately 12,000 distinct CDR3 sequences, about 60% found once. The origin of this receptor is a male donor with esophageal squamous cell carcinoma. Sequencing was carried out using esophageal tumor tissue.

The DNA of the CDR3 is TGTGCCAGCAGTTCTGCGGGACAGTTCAGGAATGGCTACACCTTC. The encoded protein is CASSSAGQFRNGYTF. This chain links TRBV27 with TRBJ1-2; 7 bases match TRBD1. V shed 4 bases and J 6 bases; nucleotides not matched to a gene: 11. The V gene's germline CDR1 is MNHEY and CDR2 SMNVEV (reference sequence). The length of the CDR3 is 15 residues.